A single sample gave rise to the 22 T cell receptor beta chains below, sequenced in a study. TCRdb independently ran MiXCR on the RT-PCR reads; one entry per CDR3 protein. The table records more than 550,000 distinct CDR3 sequences, approximately 15% of them present only once. Sequences were obtained from memory CD4+ T cells from blood. The receptors come from a female donor in good health, serving as a healthy control.

This clonotype was counted ten times or more. The chain combines TRBV4-2 with TRBJ1-1; 7 nucleotides match TRBD1. Per the germline V gene, CDR1 is LGHNA and CDR2 is YNFKEQ. J lost 3 bases, V lost 4 bases, and 5 bases had no gene match. This CDR3 region has 14 residues. The CDR3 nucleotides are TGTGCCAGCAGCCTCCGACAGGGAGACACTGAAGCTTTCTTT. Translating it yields CASSLRQGDTEAFF.

A few counts support this clonotype. The J gene is TRBJ1-4, the V gene TRBV7-2; D ambiguous. The germline CDR1 and CDR2 sequences are SGHTA and FQGNSA. V lost 3 bases to trimming and J lost 3 bases, with 8 bases between them. This CDR3 is 14 amino acids long. DNA of the CDR3: TGTGCCAGCAGCTTGGGGTGGGCTAATGAAAAACTGTTTTTT. This sequence encodes CASSLGWANEKLFF. The variable domain in full, completed from reference TRBV7-2 and TRBJ1-4, reads GAGVSQSPSNKVTEKGKDVELRCDPISGHTALYWYRQSLGQGLEFLIYFQGNSAPDKSGLPSDRFSAERTGGSVSTLTIQRTQQEDSAVYLCASSLGWANEKLFFGSGTQLSVL.

The chain joins TRBV5-1 to TRBJ2-2; TRBD1 matches at 8 bases. From germline, CDR1 is SGHRS and CDR2 YFSETQ. The length of the CDR3 is 15 residues. V was clipped by 3 bases and J by 4 bases; unmatched bases: 5. The CDR3: CASSSSGGGTGELFF. The CDR3 nucleotides are TGCGCCAGCAGCTCCTCAGGGGGCGGCACCGGGGAGCTGTTTTTT.

In its sample, this clonotype was seen a few times. The chain recombines TRBV28 with TRBJ2-1, with 8 bases fitting TRBD2. CDR1 is MDHEN, CDR2 SYDVKM, per germline. The CDR3 covers 15 residues. Trimming took 5 bases from V and 10 from J; bases not matched to a gene: 13. CDR3 residues: CASSPLAGGGVEQFF. The CDR3 region has the DNA TGTGCCAGCAGTCCCCTCGCGGGAGGAGGAGTAGAGCAGTTCTTC.

The chain combines TRBV9 with TRBJ2-7; D is possibly TRBD2 (6 bases). Germline V gene lookup returns CDR1 SGDLS and CDR2 YYNGEE. The CDR3 has 16 amino acids. Trimming stripped 4 bases from V and 2 bases from J, with 19 bases between. CDR3 DNA: TGTGCCAGCAGCCCAATCTCAGGGAGGCTCCCCTACGAGCAGTACTTC. It encodes CASSPISGRLPYEQYF.

This clonotype was seen a few times. For the CDR3, the DNA is TGTGCCAGCAGCTTCAACCAGGATACGCAGTATTTT. Translating it yields CASSFNQDTQYF. The chain employs TRBV28 and TRBJ2-3; D remains unclear. Per germline, CDR1 MDHEN and CDR2 SYDVKM. CDR3 size: 12 residues. The ends were cut back, 6 bases at V and 6 bases at J, with 10 bases in the middle.

The genes are TRBV4-1 and TRBJ2-4; perhaps TRBD1 as D (7 bases). V lost 1 base and J 2 bases, leaving 18 bases between the germline ends. The CDR3 sequence is 18 residues long. The germline V gene has CDR1 MGHRA and CDR2 YSYEKL. CDR3 nucleotides: TGCGCCAGCAGCCAAGCCCCCAGGGGGAGGAGGACCAAAAACATTCAGTACTTC. It is translated as CASSQAPRGRRTKNIQYF.

The J gene is TRBJ1-3, the V gene TRBV10-3; D unclear. The CDR3 is made up of 14 amino acids. V was pared by 4 bases and J by 0 bases, with 7 bases between. The germline CDR1 and CDR2 sequences are ENHRY and SYGVKD. The DNA for the CDR3 is TGTGCCATCAGTGCCCAAGTCTCTGGAAACACCATATATTTT. Translation gives CAISAQVSGNTIYF.

The chain recombines TRBV15 with TRBJ2-5; D gene uncertain. The germline V gene encodes CDR1 LNHNV and CDR2 YYDKDF (reference sequence). The germline V and J ends were trimmed by 1 base and 4 bases, with 10 bases remaining between them. The CDR3 is 14 residues long. Here the CDR3 reads CATSRGKDSETQYF. For the CDR3, the DNA is TGTGCCACCAGCAGAGGAAAGGATTCAGAGACCCAGTACTTC.

This clonotype was recorded a few times. V is TRBV6-6 and J is TRBJ1-1, with TRBD1 as a possible D gene (6 bases). Germline CDR1 is MNHNY and CDR2 is SVGAGI (reference sequence). CDR3 length: 14 amino acids. V lost 5 bases, J lost 0 bases, and 10 bases lay in between. The CDR3 DNA sequence: TGTGCCAGCAGTGGACAGAAGATGAACACTGAAGCTTTCTTT. Translated, it gives CASSGQKMNTEAFF.

This chain uses TRBV30 with TRBJ1-2; D gene uncertain. Per the germline V gene, CDR1 is GTSNPN and CDR2 is SVGIG (reference sequence). With 0 bases removed from V and 8 bases from J, the gap between germline ends came to 19 bases. The CDR3 totals 15 residues. The CDR3 DNA reads as TGTGCCTGGAGTGTACTCGGGCAGGTATATGGAGGCTACACCTTC. Residues: CAWSVLGQVYGGYTF.

This clonotype was detected a few times. This chain links TRBV11-2 with TRBJ2-1; TRBD2 matches 11 bases. The germline CDR1 and CDR2 sequences are SGHAT and FQNNGV. The CDR3 runs to 14 residues. The ends lost 3 bases at V and 10 bases at J; junction bases unmatched: 5. CDR3 DNA sequence: TGTGCCAGCAGCTTGACTAGCGGGGTACTGGAGCAGTTCTTC. As protein: CASSLTSGVLEQFF. Combining the CDR3 with reference TRBV11-2 and TRBJ2-1 gives the whole variable domain EAGVAQSPRYKIIEKRQSVAFWCNPISGHATLYWYQQILGQGPKLLIQFQNNGVVDDSQLPKDRFSAERLKGVDSTLKIQPAKLEDSAVYLCASSLTSGVLEQFFGPGTRLTVL.

The table lists this clonotype with many counts. The chain joins TRBV15 to TRBJ2-7; D not resolved. The length of the CDR3 is 13 residues. Germline-derived CDR1 and CDR2 are LNHNV and YYDKDF (reference sequence). With 0 bases removed from V and 6 bases from J, the gap between germline ends came to 9 bases. The CDR3: CATSRDRSREQYF. CDR3 sequence (DNA): TGTGCCACCAGCAGAGACAGGAGCCGCGAGCAGTACTTC.

This chain links TRBV30 with TRBJ2-1, with 11 bases aligning to TRBD2. V gave up 4 bases and J gave up 5 bases; unmatched junction bases: 7. This CDR3 region has 15 residues. Germline V gene lookup returns CDR1 GTSNPN and CDR2 SVGIG (reference sequence). The CDR3 nucleotides read TGTGCCTGGACCCTGGGACTAGCGGCCGACAATGAGCAGTTCTTC. It codes for CAWTLGLAADNEQFF. The full variable domain, with the rest looked up from reference TRBV30 and TRBJ2-1, is SQTIHQWPATLVQPVGSPLSLECTVEGTSNPNLYWYRQAAGRGLQLLFYSVGIGQISSEVPQNLSASRPQDRQFILSSKKLLLSDSGFYLCAWTLGLAADNEQFFGPGTRLTVL.

This clonotype was picked up a small number of times. Written as DNA, the CDR3 is TGTGCCAGCAGCCAAGATATTACGGGGGCCGGGGAGCTGTTTTTT. Its translation: CASSQDITGAGELFF. V is TRBV14 and J is TRBJ2-2; perhaps TRBD2 as D (6 bases). The V and J ends lost 0 bases and 6 bases respectively, with 11 bases between them. Germline CDR1 and CDR2: SGHDN and FVKESK. The CDR3 extends over 15 amino acids.

The chain employs TRBV7-2 and TRBJ2-2, with D maybe TRBD1 (6 bases). Germline V gene data show CDR1 as SGHTA and CDR2 as FQGNSA. Trimming cost V 2 bases and J 4 bases, with 11 bases left between them. The CDR3 is made up of 15 amino acids. The CDR3 reads CASSLRQALTGELFF. The CDR3 DNA reads TGTGCCAGCAGCTTACGACAGGCCCTCACCGGGGAGCTGTTTTTT.

This clonotype has only a few counts. The chain uses TRBV14 and TRBJ1-4; no firm D call. V shed 4 bases and J shed 0 bases, with 9 bases lying between them. The germline gives CDR1 SGHDN, CDR2 FVKESK. The CDR3 has 15 amino acids. CDR3 in amino acids: CASSPRRTTNEKLFF. The CDR3 nucleotides read TGTGCCAGCAGCCCGAGAAGAACAACTAATGAAAAACTGTTTTTT.

This clonotype was counted between two and nine times. The rearrangement uses TRBV4-1 and TRBJ1-1, with 9 nucleotides matching TRBD1. CDR1 and CDR2 from the germline V gene are MGHRA and YSYEKL. Trimming removed 2 bases from V and 3 bases from J; junction bases left unmatched: 4. The CDR3 totals 15 residues. The CDR3 spells CASSQSTGGYTEAFF. In nucleotides, the CDR3 is TGCGCCAGCAGCCAATCGACAGGGGGATACACTGAAGCTTTCTTT.

This clonotype has at least ten counts. V and J are TRBV6-5 and TRBJ1-2; weak D call: TRBD1 (5 bases). The CDR3 is made up of 17 amino acids. Trimming removed 5 bases at V and 4 bases at J, with 23 bases between. Germline V lookup: CDR1 MNHEY, CDR2 SVGAGI. The CDR3 DNA reads as TGTGCCAGCAGTACTGGGCTCGCAGGGCCGAGGGGCTATGGCTACACCTTC. It translates to CASSTGLAGPRGYGYTF.

This clonotype was counted between two and nine times. This rearrangement joins TRBV29-1 to TRBJ2-3; the match to TRBD2 covers 9 bases. V was clipped by 6 bases and J by 4 bases; unmatched bases: 14. Germline CDR1 and CDR2: SQVTM and ANQGSEA. The CDR3 is 16 amino acids. CDR3 region: CSVPLGSGSKSDTQYF. CDR3 in DNA: TGCAGCGTCCCTTTGGGTAGCGGGAGTAAATCAGATACGCAGTATTTT.

The sample holds a few counts of this clonotype. The chain couples TRBV10-3 to TRBJ2-1; D is unresolved. CDR3 length equals 13 residues. CDR1 and CDR2 (germline): ENHRY, SYGVKD. The V end lost 5 bases, the J end lost 5 bases, and 10 bases lay between the germline ends. CDR3: CAISPGRNNEQFF. The CDR3, as DNA: TGTGCCATCAGTCCCGGACGGAACAATGAGCAGTTCTTC.

This chain connects TRBV5-5 to TRBJ2-1; maybe TRBD2 (5 bases). V gave up 1 base and J gave up 9 bases, with 17 bases separating them. CDR3 length equals 15 residues. Per the germline V gene, CDR1 is SGHKS and CDR2 is YYEKEE (reference sequence). CDR3 residues: CASSLLGGSASEQFF. The CDR3 DNA is TGTGCCAGCAGCTTGTTAGGAGGCTCCGCCAGTGAGCAGTTCTTC.